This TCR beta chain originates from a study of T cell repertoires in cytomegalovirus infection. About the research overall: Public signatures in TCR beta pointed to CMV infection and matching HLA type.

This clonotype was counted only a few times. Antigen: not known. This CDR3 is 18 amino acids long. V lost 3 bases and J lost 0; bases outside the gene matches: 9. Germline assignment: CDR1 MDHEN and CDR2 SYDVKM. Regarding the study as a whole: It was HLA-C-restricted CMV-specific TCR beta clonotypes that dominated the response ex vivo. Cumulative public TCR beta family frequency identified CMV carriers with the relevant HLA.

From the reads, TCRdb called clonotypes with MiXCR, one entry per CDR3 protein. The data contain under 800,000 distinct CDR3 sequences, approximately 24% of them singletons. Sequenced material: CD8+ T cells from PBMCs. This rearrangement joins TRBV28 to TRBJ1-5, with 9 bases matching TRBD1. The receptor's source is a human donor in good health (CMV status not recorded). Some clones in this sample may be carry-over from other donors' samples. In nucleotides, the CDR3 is TGTGCCAGCAGTTTTCCGGGACAGGGCATTTATAGCAATCAGCCCCAGCATTTT. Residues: CASSFPGQGIYSNQPQHF.